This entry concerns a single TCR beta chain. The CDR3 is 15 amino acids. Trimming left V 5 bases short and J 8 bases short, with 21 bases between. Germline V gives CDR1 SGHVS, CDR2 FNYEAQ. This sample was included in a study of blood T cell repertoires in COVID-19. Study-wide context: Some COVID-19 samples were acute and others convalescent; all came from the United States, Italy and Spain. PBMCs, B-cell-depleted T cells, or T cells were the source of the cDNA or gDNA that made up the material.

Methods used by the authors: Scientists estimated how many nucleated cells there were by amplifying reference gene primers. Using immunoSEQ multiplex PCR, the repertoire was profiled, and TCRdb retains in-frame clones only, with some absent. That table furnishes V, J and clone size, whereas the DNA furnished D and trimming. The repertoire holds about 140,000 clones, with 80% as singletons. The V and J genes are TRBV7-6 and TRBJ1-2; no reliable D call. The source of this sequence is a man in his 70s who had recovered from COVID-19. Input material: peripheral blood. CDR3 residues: CASSPRLEGLSGYTF. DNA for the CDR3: TGTGCCAGCAGCCCCCGCTTAGAGGGCTTGAGCGGCTACACCTTC.